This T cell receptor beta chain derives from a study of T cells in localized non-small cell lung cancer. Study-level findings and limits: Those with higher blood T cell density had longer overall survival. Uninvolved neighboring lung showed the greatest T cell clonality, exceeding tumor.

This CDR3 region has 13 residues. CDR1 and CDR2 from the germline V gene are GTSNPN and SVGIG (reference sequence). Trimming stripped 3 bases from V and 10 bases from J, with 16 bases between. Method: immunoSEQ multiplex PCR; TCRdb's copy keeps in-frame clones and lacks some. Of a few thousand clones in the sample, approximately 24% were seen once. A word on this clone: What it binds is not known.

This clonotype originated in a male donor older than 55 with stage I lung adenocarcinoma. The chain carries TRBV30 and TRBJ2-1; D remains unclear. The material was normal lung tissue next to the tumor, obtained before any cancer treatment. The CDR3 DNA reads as TGTGCCTGGAGCGCCAGTTGGGTCGGGGAGCAGTTCTTC. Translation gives CAWSASWVGEQFF.